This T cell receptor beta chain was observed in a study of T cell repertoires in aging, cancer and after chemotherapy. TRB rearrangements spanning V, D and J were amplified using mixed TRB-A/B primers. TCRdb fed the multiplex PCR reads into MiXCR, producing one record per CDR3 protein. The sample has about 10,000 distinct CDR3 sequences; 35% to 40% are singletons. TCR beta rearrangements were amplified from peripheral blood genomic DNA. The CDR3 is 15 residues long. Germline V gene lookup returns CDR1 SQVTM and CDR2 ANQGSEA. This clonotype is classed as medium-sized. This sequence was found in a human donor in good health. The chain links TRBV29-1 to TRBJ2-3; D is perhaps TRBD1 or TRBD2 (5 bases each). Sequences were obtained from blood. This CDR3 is CSGARGAGLADTQYF. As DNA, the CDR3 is TGCAGTGGAGCGAGGGGCGCAGGTTTGGCAGATACGCAGTATTTT.